This passage covers 32 T cell receptor beta chains from one sample sequenced in a study of T cell repertoires in ileal Crohn's disease. Time point described: neoterminal ileum biopsy at postoperative endoscopy, about 6 months after surgery. The repertoire was sequenced with immunoSEQ multiplex PCR; TCRdb's copy has only in-frame clones and lacks some. The sample has around 10,000 clones; approximately 80% are singletons. Sequenced material: ileal tissue. These receptors were collected from an adult with Crohn's disease.

The genes are TRBV27 and TRBJ2-3, with TRBD2 matching over 7 bases. Per germline, CDR1 MNHEY and CDR2 SMNVEV (reference sequence). CDR3 length: 17 residues. V lost 6 bases, J lost 0 bases, and 12 bases stayed unmatched. This chain's CDR3 is CASSRRPSGGSTDTQYF. CDR3 bases: TGTGCCAGCAGCCGTCGTCCTAGCGGTGGTAGCACAGATACGCAGTATTTT.

The genes are TRBV11-2 and TRBJ2-1; D is unresolved. The CDR3 extends over 15 amino acids. V shed 0 bases and J shed 5 bases, with 11 bases lying between them. Germline V gene lookup returns CDR1 SGHAT and CDR2 FQNNGV. Here the CDR3 DNA reads TGTGCCAGCAGCTTAGACGTTGCAACACACAATGAGCAGTTCTTC. This gives the protein CASSLDVATHNEQFF.

This sequence joins TRBV2 and TRBJ2-5, with 9 bases lining up with TRBD1. CDR3 length: 13 residues. The J segment lost 13 bases and the V segment lost 3 bases, leaving 9 bases of the junction unmatched. Germline CDR1 SNHLY, CDR2 FYNNEI. This CDR3 reads CASSEGTGLRRYF. The CDR3 DNA follows: TGTGCCAGCAGTGAGGGGACAGGGCTTAGGAGGTACTTC.

This clone came up once. The rearrangement uses TRBV6-1 and TRBJ2-7; D possibly corresponds to TRBD1 (5 bases). There are 14 residues in the CDR3. Trimming left V 10 bases short and J 3 bases short, with 19 bases between. Germline CDR1 MNHNS, CDR2 SASEGT. The CDR3 protein is CAILSQGLNYEQYF. The CDR3, as DNA: TGTGCCATCTTAAGTCAGGGTCTCAACTACGAGCAGTACTTC.

V and J are TRBV7-9 and TRBJ2-7; the match to TRBD2 covers 9 bases. The CDR3 covers 15 residues. V shed 0 bases and J 3 bases; nucleotides not matched to a gene: 3. Germline values: CDR1 SEHNR, CDR2 FQNEAQ (reference sequence). The DNA of the CDR3 is TGTGCCAGCAGCTTAGCAGTTAGCGGGAGCTACGAGCAGTACTTC. Residues: CASSLAVSGSYEQYF.

This chain joins TRBV9 and TRBJ2-2; 10 bases align to TRBD1. The V segment lost 3 bases and the J segment 1 base; nucleotides outside the gene matches: 15. The V gene's germline CDR1 is SGDLS and CDR2 YYNGEE. The CDR3 extends over 20 amino acids. Here the CDR3 DNA reads TGTGCCAGCAGCGGATCTCGGGACAGGGGAGTTTATTGGAACACCGGGGAGCTGTTTTTT. Translating it yields CASSGSRDRGVYWNTGELFF.

The chain combines TRBV4-2 with TRBJ2-1; 8 bases align to TRBD2. The CDR3 loop spans 18 amino acids. Trimming cost V 0 bases and J 0 bases; bases outside gene matches: 7. In germline, CDR1 is LGHNA, CDR2 YNFKEQ. CDR3 nucleotide sequence: TGTGCCAGCAGCCAAGATTTTGGGAGCGGGAGCTCCTACAATGAGCAGTTCTTC. Translation gives CASSQDFGSGSSYNEQFF.

The genes are TRBV5-1 and TRBJ2-1, with 8 bases fitting TRBD2. J lost 3 bases, V lost 6 bases, and 11 bases had no gene match. Germline assignment: CDR1 SGHRS and CDR2 YFSETQ. The length of the CDR3 is 16 residues. DNA for the CDR3: TGCGCCAGCACCGAAATGTTCGGGACTAGCTACAATGAGCAGTTCTTC. Translation: CASTEMFGTSYNEQFF. Complete variable domain (other parts from reference TRBV5-1 and TRBJ2-1): KAGVTQTPRYLIKTRGQQVTLSCSPISGHRSVSWYQQTPGQGLQFLFEYFSETQRNKGNFPGRFSGRQFSNSRSEMNVSTLELGDSALYLCASTEMFGTSYNEQFFGPGTRLTVL.

This clone turned up a few times. This chain connects TRBV18 to TRBJ2-5; 7 nucleotides line up with TRBD2. Germline CDR1 is KGHSH and CDR2 is LQKENI. V trimming: 6 bases; J trimming: 4 bases; junction bases outside the gene matches: 17. This CDR3 comprises 17 residues. CDR3 DNA: TGTGCCAGCTCCCCAACGACGGGAGGCCGGGACGGAGAGACCCAGTACTTC. Residues: CASSPTTGGRDGETQYF.

Details on this clone: Sequence at one end of the junction differs from germline and may be a read error. V is TRBV7-7 and J is TRBJ2-5; 8 nucleotides align to TRBD1. This CDR3 region has 14 residues. In germline, CDR1 is SSHAT, CDR2 FNYEAQ (reference sequence). This chain's CDR3 is CASSPTGVQETQYF. The CDR3 bases are TGTGCTAGCAGCCCGACAGGGGTTCAAGAGACCCAGTACTTC.

In its sample, this clone was seen once. This sequence joins TRBV18 and TRBJ1-1; no firm D call. The V end lost 3 bases, the J end lost 7 bases, and 15 bases lay between the germline ends. This CDR3 is built from 14 residues. Germline V gene data show CDR1 as KGHSH and CDR2 as LQKENI. The CDR3 here is CASSPPLEASEAFF. CDR3 DNA sequence: TGTGCCAGCTCACCCCCCCTGGAGGCTAGTGAAGCTTTCTTT.

The rearrangement links TRBV20-1 to TRBJ2-7; the D gene is possibly TRBD1 (5 bases). The length of the CDR3 is 11 residues. Trimming cost V 2 bases and J 6 bases, with 8 bases left between them. Germline V CDR1 and CDR2: DFQATT, SNEGSKA (reference sequence). CDR3 coding DNA: TGCAGTGCTAGACCAGGGTTCGAGCAGTACTTC. It translates to CSARPGFEQYF.

This chain joins TRBV6-5 and TRBJ1-2, with 8 bases matching TRBD1. With 2 bases clipped from V and 4 bases from J, the junction kept 6 bases outside the gene matches. The CDR3 sequence is 15 residues long. Germline V gene sequence: CDR1 MNHEY, CDR2 SVGAGI. The CDR3 reads CASSYDGQGSYGYTF. The CDR3 nucleotides are TGTGCCAGCAGTTACGACGGACAGGGAAGCTATGGCTACACCTTC.

This clone has just one count. The chain uses TRBV18 and TRBJ2-2; 11 positions match TRBD1. Germline V gene data show CDR1 as KGHSH and CDR2 as LQKENI. The CDR3 loop spans 18 amino acids. After removal of 4 bases from V and 3 bases from J, the junction contained 10 bases not matched to a gene. CDR3 nucleotides: TGTGCCAGCTCACTACAGGACAGGGGGCATGGATACACCGGGGAGCTGTTTTTT. This gives the protein CASSLQDRGHGYTGELFF.

The CDR3 DNA reads as TGTGCCAGTAGGCAGGTCGGAGATACGCAGTATTTT. Translation: CASRQVGDTQYF. The chain carries TRBV19 and TRBJ2-3, with unresolved D. The germline V gene encodes CDR1 LNHDA and CDR2 SQIVND (reference sequence). The CDR3 runs to 12 residues. Trimming removed 6 bases at V and 5 bases at J, with 9 bases between. The whole variable domain, filled in from reference TRBV19 and TRBJ2-3, reads DGGITQSPKYLFRKEGQNVTLSCEQNLNHDAMYWYRQDPGQGLRLIYYSQIVNDFQKGDIAEGYSVSREKKESFPLTVTSAQKNPTAFYLCASRQVGDTQYFGPGTRLTVL.

The chain combines TRBV28 with TRBJ2-7; 7 nucleotides line up with TRBD1. Per germline, CDR1 MDHEN and CDR2 SYDVKM. Unmatched junction bases numbered 5, after V lost 2 bases and J lost 7 bases. This CDR3 is built from 13 residues. CDR3 residues: CASSLDRAKEQYF. The CDR3 nucleotides are TGTGCCAGCAGTTTAGACAGGGCAAAAGAGCAGTACTTC.

The chain uses TRBV5-4 and TRBJ1-5, with 7 bases that match TRBD1. The germline gives CDR1 SGHNT, CDR2 YYREEE (reference sequence). The CDR3 has 15 residues. The J segment lost 0 bases and the V segment lost 4 bases, leaving 4 bases of the junction unmatched. The CDR3 here is CASSDGTASNQPQHF. The CDR3 nucleotides are TGTGCCAGCAGCGACGGGACAGCTAGCAATCAGCCCCAGCATTTT.

This sequence joins TRBV2 and TRBJ2-1; 8 bases agree with TRBD1. V gave up 7 bases and J gave up 6 bases; unmatched junction bases: 5. The CDR3 length is 13 residues. Germline CDR1 reads SNHLY; CDR2 reads FYNNEI. CDR3 coding DNA: TGTGCCAGCACCCGGACAGGGAGCAATGAGCAGTTCTTC. Protein sequence: CASTRTGSNEQFF. The full variable domain, completed using reference TRBV2 and TRBJ2-1, is EPEVTQTPSHQVTQMGQEVILRCVPISNHLYFYWYRQILGQKVEFLVSFYNNEISEKSEIFDDQFSVERPDGSNFTLKIRSTKLEDSAMYFCASTRTGSNEQFFGPGTRLTVL.

The rearrangement joins TRBV7-2 to TRBJ2-3, with 13 bases fitting TRBD2. CDR3 length equals 15 residues. Trimming removed 4 bases from V and 5 bases from J; junction bases left unmatched: 3. CDR1 SGHTA and CDR2 FQGNSA come from the germline V gene. The CDR3 DNA reads TGTGCCAGCAGCTGGACTAGCGGGAGTCAAGATACGCAGTATTTT. Protein sequence: CASSWTSGSQDTQYF.

The chain carries TRBV5-1 and TRBJ2-7; TRBD1 matches at 10 bases. CDR1 and CDR2 (germline): SGHRS, YFSETQ. This CDR3 spans 12 amino acids. Losses at the gene ends were 4 bases for V and 5 bases for J; bases not matched to a gene: 0. CDR3 protein: CASSGTGDEQYF. CDR3 DNA sequence: TGCGCCAGCAGCGGGACAGGGGACGAGCAGTACTTC. Based on the CDR3 plus reference TRBV5-1 and TRBJ2-7, the full variable domain is KAGVTQTPRYLIKTRGQQVTLSCSPISGHRSVSWYQQTPGQGLQFLFEYFSETQRNKGNFPGRFSGRQFSNSRSEMNVSTLELGDSALYLCASSGTGDEQYFGPGTRLTVT.

This clone was seen a single time. V gene TRBV7-8 combines with J gene TRBJ1-2; 7 positions agree with TRBD1. Germline values: CDR1 SGHVS, CDR2 FQNEAQ. Trimming took 3 bases from V and 0 from J; bases not matched to a gene: 13. The CDR3 loop spans 18 amino acids. CDR3 coding DNA: TGTGCCAGCAGCTTTTTGGGGACAGCAAAAGACTCTAACTATGGCTACACCTTC. Protein sequence: CASSFLGTAKDSNYGYTF.

This chain uses TRBV7-8 with TRBJ2-7; D not resolved. V lost 5 bases, J lost 3 bases, and 8 bases lay in between. The length of the CDR3 is 12 residues. Per the germline V gene, CDR1 is SGHVS and CDR2 is FQNEAQ. The chain's CDR3 is CASSAYYYEQYF. The CDR3 DNA sequence: TGTGCCAGCAGCGCCTACTACTACGAGCAGTACTTC.

This rearrangement joins TRBV9 to TRBJ2-1; D gene ambiguous. Trimming removed 4 bases at V and 7 bases at J, with 9 bases between. Germline V lookup: CDR1 SGDLS, CDR2 YYNGEE. The CDR3 totals 12 residues. The CDR3 DNA reads as TGTGCCAGCAGCCCCTCTAGGAATGAGCAGTTCTTC. Protein product: CASSPSRNEQFF. The variable domain in full, completed from reference TRBV9 and TRBJ2-1, reads DSGVTQTPKHLITATGQRVTLRCSPRSGDLSVYWYQQSLDQGLQFLIQYYNGEERAKGNILERFSAQQFPDLHSELNLSSLELGDSALYFCASSPSRNEQFFGPGTRLTVL.

The V and J genes are TRBV5-1 and TRBJ1-1; 9 bases are shared with TRBD1. The trim removed 0 bases at V and 1 base at J, leaving 4 bases unmatched. The CDR3 runs 16 residues. The germline V gene has CDR1 SGHRS and CDR2 YFSETQ. The CDR3 spells CASSLAGQGQNTEAFF. CDR3 DNA sequence: TGCGCCAGCAGCTTGGCCGGACAGGGGCAGAACACTGAAGCTTTCTTT. Full variable domain (remainder filled in from reference TRBV5-1 and TRBJ1-1): KAGVTQTPRYLIKTRGQQVTLSCSPISGHRSVSWYQQTPGQGLQFLFEYFSETQRNKGNFPGRFSGRQFSNSRSEMNVSTLELGDSALYLCASSLAGQGQNTEAFFGQGTRLTVV.

The V gene is TRBV19, the J gene TRBJ2-5; TRBD1 matches at 10 bases. Germline lookup yields CDR1 LNHDA and CDR2 SQIVND (reference sequence). The CDR3 has 15 residues. The V segment lost 4 bases and the J segment 5 bases; nucleotides outside the gene matches: 7. In nucleotides, the CDR3 is TGTGCCAGTAGTAAGGTGACAGGGGGCGCGGAGACCCAGTACTTC. Translating it yields CASSKVTGGAETQYF.

This chain uses TRBV5-1 with TRBJ2-7, with D possibly being TRBD1 (7 bases). The length of the CDR3 is 14 residues. Trimming cost V 4 bases and J 3 bases, with 14 bases left between them. Germline CDR1 is SGHRS and CDR2 is YFSETQ. CDR3 sequence (DNA): TGCGCCAGCAGCCAGGGGACAGCGGGCTACGAGCAGTACTTC. Protein sequence: CASSQGTAGYEQYF.

The J gene is TRBJ2-2, the V gene TRBV5-1; D might be TRBD1 (5 bases). V lost 6 bases and J 2 bases, leaving 11 bases between the germline ends. The germline gives CDR1 SGHRS, CDR2 YFSETQ. This CDR3 is built from 14 residues. This CDR3 reads CASILDSNTGELFF. The CDR3 DNA sequence: TGCGCCAGCATCCTTGACAGTAACACCGGGGAGCTGTTTTTT.

This clone appeared once. The J gene is TRBJ1-1, the V gene TRBV11-2, with TRBD1 identical over 7 bases. With V trimmed by 4 bases and J by 1 base, 3 bases remained unmatched. The CDR3 has 14 residues. Germline V CDR1 and CDR2: SGHAT, FQNNGV. The CDR3, as DNA: TGTGCCAGCAGCTGGGACAGCTCGAACACTGAAGCTTTCTTT. It codes for CASSWDSSNTEAFF.

The chain couples TRBV29-1 to TRBJ2-7; D perhaps matches TRBD1 (6 bases). The V gene lost 6 bases and the J gene lost 4 bases, with 13 bases spanning the gap. This CDR3 comprises 12 residues. In germline, CDR1 is SQVTM, CDR2 ANQGSEA. The CDR3 coding sequence is TGCAGCGTCGCATCAGGGGAATACGAGCAGTACTTC. This encodes CSVASGEYEQYF.

J is TRBJ2-7 and V is TRBV6-5, with 8 bases fitting TRBD1. Per the germline V gene, CDR1 is MNHEY and CDR2 is SVGAGI. The CDR3 covers 16 residues. V was clipped by 0 bases and J by 4 bases; unmatched bases: 8. CDR3 in DNA: TGTGCCAGCAGTTACTCCAGGGGGCAGGGACAGTACGAGCAGTACTTC. Amino acid sequence: CASSYSRGQGQYEQYF.

The CDR3 loop is CASSEATGWGEQYF. CDR3 bases: TGTGCCAGCAGTGAAGCAACAGGGTGGGGCGAGCAGTACTTC. V and J are TRBV2 and TRBJ2-7, with D perhaps matching TRBD1 (6 bases). CDR3 length: 14 amino acids. Looked up from germline, CDR1 is SNHLY and CDR2 is FYNNEI. The ends were cut back, 0 bases at V and 6 bases at J, with 12 bases in the middle.

The chain combines TRBV19 with TRBJ1-1, with 8 bases aligning to TRBD1. Looked up from germline, CDR1 is LNHDA and CDR2 is SQIVND (reference sequence). Trimming cost V 6 bases and J 7 bases; bases outside gene matches: 10. This CDR3 is built from 14 residues. The CDR3 loop is CASRKPGQGSEAFF. In nucleotides, the CDR3 is TGTGCCAGTAGGAAGCCCGGACAGGGAAGTGAAGCTTTCTTT.